This note documents a single TCR beta chain sequence. It has no known antigen specificity. Base qualities are not provided; no much larger clone lies one nucleotide away. Per the germline V gene, SGHRS is the CDR1 and YFSETQ is the CDR2. Including cysteine and phenylalanine, the CDR3 has 16 amino acids. The CDR3 DNA has 48 bases and is translated from base 1. The junction carries 13 bases between V and J, which are trimmed by 0 bases and 0 bases respectively. This specimen comes from a study of T cell changes during pregnancy in multiple sclerosis (dated by TCRdb to between 2019 and 2020). Study-wide context: The study examined how the T cell repertoire changed over the course of pregnancy in women with multiple sclerosis.

Library method: the immunoSEQ multiplex PCR assay. TCRdb stores this immuneACCESS table with in-frame sequences only. Part of the clones is absent; in the studies checked, under half of the shortfall reflects unresolved V genes, and no reason is known for the rest. This sample is represented by roughly 51,000 clones; 90% to 95% of them were singletons. Jointly, the top ten make up approximately 5% of the sample. The chain is encoded by TRBV5-1 joined to TRBJ2-7, and the D gene may be TRBD2, 7 bases matching. This clonotype was sampled from a female donor with multiple sclerosis, enrolled in a pregnancy study. The specimen comprised CD8+ T cells from peripheral blood mononuclear cells, sampled before pregnancy. The CDR3 in this case is CASSLDRGASSYEQYF. The bases are TGCGCCAGCAGCTTGGACCGGGGGGCCAGCTCCTACGAGCAGTACTTC.